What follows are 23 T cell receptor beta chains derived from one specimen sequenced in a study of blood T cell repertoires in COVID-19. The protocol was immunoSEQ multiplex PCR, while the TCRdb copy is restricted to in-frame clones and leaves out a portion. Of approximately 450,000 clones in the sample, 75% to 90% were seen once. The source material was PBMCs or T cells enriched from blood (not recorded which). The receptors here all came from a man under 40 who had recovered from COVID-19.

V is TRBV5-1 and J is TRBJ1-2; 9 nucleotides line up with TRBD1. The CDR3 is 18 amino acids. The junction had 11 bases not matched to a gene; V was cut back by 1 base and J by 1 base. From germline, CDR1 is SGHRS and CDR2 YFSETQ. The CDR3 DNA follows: TGCGCCAGCAGCTTGACAGGGGGCCTGGAAGTCATTAACTATGGCTACACCTTC. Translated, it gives CASSLTGGLEVINYGYTF.

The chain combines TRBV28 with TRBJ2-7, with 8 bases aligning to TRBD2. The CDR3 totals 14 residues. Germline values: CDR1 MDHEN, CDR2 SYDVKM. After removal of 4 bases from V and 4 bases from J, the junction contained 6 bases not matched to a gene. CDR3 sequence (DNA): TGTGCCAGCAGTTCCGGGACTAGGGGTTACGAGCAGTACTTC. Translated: CASSSGTRGYEQYF.

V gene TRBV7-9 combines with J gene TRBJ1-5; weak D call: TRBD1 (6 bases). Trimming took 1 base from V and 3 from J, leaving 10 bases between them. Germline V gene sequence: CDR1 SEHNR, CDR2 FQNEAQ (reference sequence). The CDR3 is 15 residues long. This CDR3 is CASSLDRVDNQPQHF. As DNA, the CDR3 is TGTGCCAGCAGCTTAGACAGGGTGGACAATCAGCCCCAGCATTTT.

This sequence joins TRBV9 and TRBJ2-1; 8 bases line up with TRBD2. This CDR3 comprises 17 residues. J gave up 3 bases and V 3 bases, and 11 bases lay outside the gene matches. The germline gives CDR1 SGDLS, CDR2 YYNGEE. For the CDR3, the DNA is TGTGCCAGCAGCGGAAATCAAGCGGGGGAACACTACAATGAGCAGTTCTTC. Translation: CASSGNQAGEHYNEQFF.

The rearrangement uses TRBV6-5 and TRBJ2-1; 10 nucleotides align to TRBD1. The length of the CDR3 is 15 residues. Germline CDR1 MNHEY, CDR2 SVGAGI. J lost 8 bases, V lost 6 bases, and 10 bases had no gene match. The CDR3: CASSLRTGGSHEQFF. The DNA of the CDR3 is TGTGCCAGCAGCCTGAGGACAGGGGGAAGTCATGAGCAGTTCTTC.

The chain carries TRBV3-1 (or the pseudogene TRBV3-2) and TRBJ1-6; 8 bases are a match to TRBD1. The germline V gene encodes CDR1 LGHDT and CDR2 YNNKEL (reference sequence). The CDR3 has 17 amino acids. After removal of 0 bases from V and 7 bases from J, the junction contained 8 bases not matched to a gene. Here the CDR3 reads CASSQDRGTGKNSPLHF. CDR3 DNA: TGTGCCAGCAGCCAAGATCGCGGGACAGGAAAGAATTCACCCCTCCACTTT.

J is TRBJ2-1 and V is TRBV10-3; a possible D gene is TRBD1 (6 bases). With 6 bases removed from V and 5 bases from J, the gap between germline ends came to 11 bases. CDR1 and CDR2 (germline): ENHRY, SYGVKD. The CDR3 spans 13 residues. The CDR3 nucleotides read TGTGCCATCAGGGGGGCAGGGGACAATGAGCAGTTCTTC. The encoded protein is CAIRGAGDNEQFF.

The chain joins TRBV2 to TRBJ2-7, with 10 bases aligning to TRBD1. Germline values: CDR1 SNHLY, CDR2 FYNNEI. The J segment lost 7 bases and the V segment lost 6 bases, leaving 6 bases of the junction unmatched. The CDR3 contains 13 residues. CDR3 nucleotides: TGTGCCAGCAGCGACAGGGGGCTGGGAGAGCAGTACTTC. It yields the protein CASSDRGLGEQYF.

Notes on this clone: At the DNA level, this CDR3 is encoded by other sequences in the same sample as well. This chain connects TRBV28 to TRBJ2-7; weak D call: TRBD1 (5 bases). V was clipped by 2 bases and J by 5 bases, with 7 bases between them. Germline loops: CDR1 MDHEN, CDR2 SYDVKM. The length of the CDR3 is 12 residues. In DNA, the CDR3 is TGTGCCAGCAGTTTAAGGGGAAACGAGCAGTACTTC. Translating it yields CASSLRGNEQYF.

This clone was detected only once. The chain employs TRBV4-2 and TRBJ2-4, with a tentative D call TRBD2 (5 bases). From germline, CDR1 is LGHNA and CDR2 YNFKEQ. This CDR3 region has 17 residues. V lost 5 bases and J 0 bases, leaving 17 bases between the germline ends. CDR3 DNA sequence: TGTGCCAGCAGCGACTCGGGCGGGCTACTAGCCAAAAACATTCAGTACTTC. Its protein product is CASSDSGGLLAKNIQYF.

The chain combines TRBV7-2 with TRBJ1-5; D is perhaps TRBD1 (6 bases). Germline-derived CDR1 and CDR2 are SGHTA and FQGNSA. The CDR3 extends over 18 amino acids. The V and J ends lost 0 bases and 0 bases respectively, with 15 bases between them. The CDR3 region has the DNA TGTGCCAGCAGCTTAGCATCTACAGGGTCTTATAGCAATCAGCCCCAGCATTTT. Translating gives CASSLASTGSYSNQPQHF.

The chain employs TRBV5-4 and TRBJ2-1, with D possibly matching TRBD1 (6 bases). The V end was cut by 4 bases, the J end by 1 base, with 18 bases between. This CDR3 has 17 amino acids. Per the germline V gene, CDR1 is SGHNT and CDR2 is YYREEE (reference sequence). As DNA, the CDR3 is TGTGCCAGCAGCGGGATCGGGCGAGGGGGATCCTACAATGAGCAGTTCTTC. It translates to CASSGIGRGGSYNEQFF.

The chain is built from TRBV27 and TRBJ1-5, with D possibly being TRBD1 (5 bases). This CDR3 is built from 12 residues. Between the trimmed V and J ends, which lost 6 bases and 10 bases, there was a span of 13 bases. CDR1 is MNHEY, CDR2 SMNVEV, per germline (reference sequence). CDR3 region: CASSPLQGPQHF. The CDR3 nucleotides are TGTGCCAGCAGCCCCCTCCAGGGCCCCCAGCATTTT.

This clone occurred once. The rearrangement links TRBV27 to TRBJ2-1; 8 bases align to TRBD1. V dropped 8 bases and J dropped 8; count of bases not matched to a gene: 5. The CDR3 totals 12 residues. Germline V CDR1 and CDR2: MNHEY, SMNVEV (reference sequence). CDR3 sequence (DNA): TGTGCCAGCGGGACAGGTGTGTATGAGCAGTTCTTC. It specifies CASGTGVYEQFF.

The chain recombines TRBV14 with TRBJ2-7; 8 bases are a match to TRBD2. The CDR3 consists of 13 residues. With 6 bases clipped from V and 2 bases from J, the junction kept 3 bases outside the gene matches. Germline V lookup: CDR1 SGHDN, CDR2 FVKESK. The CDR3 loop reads CASSTSGPYEQYF. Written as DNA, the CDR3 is TGTGCCAGCAGTACTAGCGGACCCTACGAGCAGTACTTC.

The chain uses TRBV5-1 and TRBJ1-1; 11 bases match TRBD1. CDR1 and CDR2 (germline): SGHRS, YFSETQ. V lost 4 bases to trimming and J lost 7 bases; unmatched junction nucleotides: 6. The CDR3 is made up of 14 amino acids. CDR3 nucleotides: TGCGCCAGCAGCGGAAGGACAGGGGGCAATGAAGCTTTCTTT. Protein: CASSGRTGGNEAFF.

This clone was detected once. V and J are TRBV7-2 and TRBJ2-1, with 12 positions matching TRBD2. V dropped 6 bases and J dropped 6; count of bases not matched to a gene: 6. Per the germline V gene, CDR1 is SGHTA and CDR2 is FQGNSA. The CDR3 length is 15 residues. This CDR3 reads CASRGTSGSGNEQFF. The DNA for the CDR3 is TGTGCCAGCAGGGGGACTAGCGGGTCGGGCAATGAGCAGTTCTTC.

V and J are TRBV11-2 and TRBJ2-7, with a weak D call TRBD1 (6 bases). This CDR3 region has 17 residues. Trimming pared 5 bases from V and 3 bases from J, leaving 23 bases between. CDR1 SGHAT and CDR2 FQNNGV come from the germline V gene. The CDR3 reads CASSDLAPTGRYYEQYF. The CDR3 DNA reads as TGTGCCAGCAGCGATTTAGCACCGACAGGACGTTACTACGAGCAGTACTTC.

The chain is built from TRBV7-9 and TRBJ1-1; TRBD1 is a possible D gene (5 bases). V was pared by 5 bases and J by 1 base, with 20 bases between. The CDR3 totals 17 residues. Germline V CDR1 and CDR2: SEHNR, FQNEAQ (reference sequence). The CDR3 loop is CASSTGGRSRENTEAFF. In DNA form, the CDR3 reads TGTGCCAGCAGCACAGGTGGAAGGTCCAGGGAGAACACTGAAGCTTTCTTT. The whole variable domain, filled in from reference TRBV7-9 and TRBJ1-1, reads DTGVSQNPRHKITKRGQNVTFRCDPISEHNRLYWYRQTLGQGPEFLTYFQNEAQLEKSRLLSDRFSAERPKGSFSTLEIQRTEQGDSAMYLCASSTGGRSRENTEAFFGQGTRLTVV.

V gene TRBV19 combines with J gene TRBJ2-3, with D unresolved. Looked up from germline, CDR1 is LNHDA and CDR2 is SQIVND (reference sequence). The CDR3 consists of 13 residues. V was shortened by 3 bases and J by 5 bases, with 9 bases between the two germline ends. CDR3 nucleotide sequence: TGTGCCAGTAGTATTTTGTCGGGAGATACGCAGTATTTT. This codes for CASSILSGDTQYF.

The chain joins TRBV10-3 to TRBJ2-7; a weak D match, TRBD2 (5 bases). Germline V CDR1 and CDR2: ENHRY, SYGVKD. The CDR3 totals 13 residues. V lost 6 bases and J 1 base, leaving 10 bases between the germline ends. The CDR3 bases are TGTGCCATCAGACCGGGAACATCCTACGAGCAGTACTTC. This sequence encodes CAIRPGTSYEQYF.

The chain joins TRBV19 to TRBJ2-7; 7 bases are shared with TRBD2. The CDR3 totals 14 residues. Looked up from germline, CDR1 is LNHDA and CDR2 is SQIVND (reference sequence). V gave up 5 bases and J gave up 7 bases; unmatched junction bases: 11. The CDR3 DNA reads TGTGCCAGTAGTGACCGGGGAGGGGCAGAGGAGCAGTACTTC. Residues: CASSDRGGAEEQYF.

The CDR3 coding sequence is TGTGCCAGTAGTACAGGACTAGCGGGAGAGACCCAGTACTTC. Translating it yields CASSTGLAGETQYF. V is TRBV19 and J is TRBJ2-5; 11 bases map to TRBD2. This CDR3 comprises 14 residues. The V gene's germline CDR1 is LNHDA and CDR2 SQIVND (reference sequence). The junction had 2 bases not matched to a gene; V was cut back by 4 bases and J by 4 bases. The whole variable domain, remainder taken from reference TRBV19 and TRBJ2-5, is DGGITQSPKYLFRKEGQNVTLSCEQNLNHDAMYWYRQDPGQGLRLIYYSQIVNDFQKGDIAEGYSVSREKKESFPLTVTSAQKNPTAFYLCASSTGLAGETQYFGPGTRLLVL.